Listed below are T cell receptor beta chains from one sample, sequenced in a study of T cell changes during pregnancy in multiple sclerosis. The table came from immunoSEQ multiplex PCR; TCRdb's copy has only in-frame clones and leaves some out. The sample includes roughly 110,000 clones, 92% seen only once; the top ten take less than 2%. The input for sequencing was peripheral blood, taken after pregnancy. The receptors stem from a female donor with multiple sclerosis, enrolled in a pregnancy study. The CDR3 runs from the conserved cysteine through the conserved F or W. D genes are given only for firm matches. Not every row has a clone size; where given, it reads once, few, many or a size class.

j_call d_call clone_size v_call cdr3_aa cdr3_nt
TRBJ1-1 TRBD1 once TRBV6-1 CASSDKGQLNTEAFF TGTGCCAGCAGTGACAAGGGACAGTTGAACACTGAAGCTTTCTTT
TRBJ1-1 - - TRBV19 CASSVLTGWMNTEAFF TGTGCCAGTAGTGTCCTCACGGGATGGATGAACACTGAAGCTTTCTTT
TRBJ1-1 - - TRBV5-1 CASSPRGGGKNTEAFF TGCGCCAGCAGCCCCCGAGGGGGTGGGAAGAACACTGAAGCTTTCTTT
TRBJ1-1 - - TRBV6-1 CASSANRAGTEAFF TGTGCCAGCAGTGCAAACAGGGCGGGCACTGAAGCTTTCTTT
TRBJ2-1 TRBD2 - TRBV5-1 CASSQGLAGGLGYEQFF TGCGCCAGCAGCCAAGGACTAGCGGGAGGGTTGGGTTATGAGCAGTTCTTC
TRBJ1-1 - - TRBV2 CASSWGGVNTEAFF TGTGCCAGCAGTTGGGGGGGGGTAAACACTGAAGCTTTCTTT
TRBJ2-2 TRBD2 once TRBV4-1 CASSQATSDTGELFF TGCGCCAGCAGCCAAGCGACTAGCGACACCGGGGAGCTGTTTTTT
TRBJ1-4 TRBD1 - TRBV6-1 CASSETSSGTANEKLFF TGTGCCAGCAGTGAAACCTCAAGTGGGACAGCTAATGAAAAACTGTTTTTT
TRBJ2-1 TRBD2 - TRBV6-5 CASSYRGVNEQFF TGTGCCAGCAGTTACCGGGGGGTCAATGAGCAGTTCTTC
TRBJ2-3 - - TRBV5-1 CASSLAGDTQYF TGCGCCAGCAGCTTGGCGGGAGATACGCAGTATTTT
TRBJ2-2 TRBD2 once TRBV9 CASSAGTSASTGELFF TGTGCCAGCAGCGCTGGGACTAGCGCTTCCACCGGGGAGCTGTTTTTT
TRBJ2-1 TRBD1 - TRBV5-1 CASSLEPGTGDYNEQFF TGCGCCAGCAGCCTTGAACCCGGGACAGGGGACTACAATGAGCAGTTCTTC
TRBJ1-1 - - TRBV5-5 CASSDRYTEAFF TGTGCCAGCAGCGACAGGTACACTGAAGCTTTCTTT
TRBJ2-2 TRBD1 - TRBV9 CASSRGTGSTGELFF TGTGCCAGCAGCCGCGGGACAGGTTCCACCGGGGAGCTGTTTTTT
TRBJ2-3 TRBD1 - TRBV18 CASSPGQGATDTQYF TGTGCCAGCTCACCGGGACAGGGGGCGACAGATACGCAGTATTTT
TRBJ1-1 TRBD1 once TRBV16 CASSQTGGFTEAFF TGTGCCAGCAGCCAAACAGGGGGATTCACTGAAGCTTTCTTT
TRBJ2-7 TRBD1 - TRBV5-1 CASTRDRGDDEQYF TGCGCCAGCACCAGGGACAGGGGTGACGACGAGCAGTACTTC
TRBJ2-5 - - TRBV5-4 CASSRGQQETQYF TGTGCCAGCAGCCGCGGCCAACAAGAGACCCAGTACTTC
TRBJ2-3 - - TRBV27 CASSVGGAVTDTQYF TGTGCCAGCAGCGTTGGGGGGGCGGTCACAGATACGCAGTATTTT
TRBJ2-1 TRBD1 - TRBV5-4 CASSPRDRAAFNEQFF TGTGCCAGCAGCCCGAGGGACAGGGCAGCATTCAATGAGCAGTTCTTC
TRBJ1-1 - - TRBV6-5 CASSPQGNTEAFF TGTGCCAGCAGCCCGCAGGGAAACACTGAAGCTTTCTTT
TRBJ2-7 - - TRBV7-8 CASTNELLSYEQYF TGTGCCAGCACAAACGAGCTTCTCTCCTACGAGCAGTACTTC
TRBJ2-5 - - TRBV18 CASSPPRAEETQYF TGTGCCAGCTCACCACCGCGGGCCGAAGAGACCCAGTACTTC
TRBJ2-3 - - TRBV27 CASSLYGGADTQYF TGTGCCAGCAGTTTATATGGGGGCGCGGATACGCAGTATTTT
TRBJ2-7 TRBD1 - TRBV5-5 CASSATTGVYEQYF TGTGCCAGCAGCGCCACGACAGGGGTCTACGAGCAGTACTTC
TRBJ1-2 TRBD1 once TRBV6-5 CASRLQGAYGYTF TGTGCCAGCAGACTGCAGGGGGCGTATGGCTACACCTTC
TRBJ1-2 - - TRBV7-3 CASSLPHCCYGYTF TGTGCCAGCAGCCTCCCCCACTGCTGCTATGGCTACACCTTC
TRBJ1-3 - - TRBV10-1 CAGYYSRNTIYF TGCGCCGGCTACTATAGCAGAAACACCATATATTTT
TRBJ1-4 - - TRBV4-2 CASSQAPEGEGLFF TGTGCCAGCAGCCAAGCCCCTGAGGGGGAGGGGCTGTTTTTT
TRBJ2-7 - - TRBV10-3 CAISPRDRSYEQYF TGTGCCATCAGTCCCCGAGACAGATCCTACGAGCAGTACTTC